This entry features one T cell receptor beta chain sequence. Sequencing was performed with immunoSEQ multiplex PCR; in TCRdb, only in-frame clones are kept and a portion is missing. The table lists about 84,000 clones, 83% of them singletons. This sample was included in a study of ipilimumab plus nivolumab after autologous stem cell transplantation. On the study more broadly: The DLBCL group included primary refractory and relapsed cases.

The CDR3 runs 15 residues. V was pared by 10 bases and J by 0 bases, with 16 bases between. CDR1 SEHNR and CDR2 FQNEAQ come from the germline V gene (reference sequence). The sequence was obtained from a male donor with diffuse large B-cell lymphoma. Here the sequenced sample was PBMCs, taken in a trial of ipilimumab plus nivolumab as post-transplant consolidation. The V and J genes are TRBV7-9 and TRBJ1-5, with D possibly matching TRBD1 (5 bases). CDR3 bases: TGTGCCACCCGTAACAGGAAAGATAGCAATCAGCCCCAGCATTTT. Amino acids: CATRNRKDSNQPQHF.